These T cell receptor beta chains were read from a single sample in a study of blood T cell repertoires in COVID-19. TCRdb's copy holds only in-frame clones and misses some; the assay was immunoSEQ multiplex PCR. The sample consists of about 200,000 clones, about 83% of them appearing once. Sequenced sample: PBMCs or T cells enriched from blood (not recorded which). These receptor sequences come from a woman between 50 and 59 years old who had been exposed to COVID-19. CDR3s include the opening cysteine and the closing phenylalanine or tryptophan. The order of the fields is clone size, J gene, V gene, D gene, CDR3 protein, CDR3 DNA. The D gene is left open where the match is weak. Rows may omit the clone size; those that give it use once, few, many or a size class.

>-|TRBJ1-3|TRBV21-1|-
CASSRYGSGRENTIYF
TGTGCCAGCAGCCGATACGGTTCCGGACGGGAAAACACCATATATTTT
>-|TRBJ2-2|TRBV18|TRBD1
CASNWDRANTGELFF
TGTGCCAGTAATTGGGACAGAGCGAACACCGGGGAGCTGTTTTTT
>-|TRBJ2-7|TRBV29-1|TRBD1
CSVARTGLSYEQYF
TGCAGCGTCGCCCGGACAGGGCTGAGTTACGAGCAGTACTTC
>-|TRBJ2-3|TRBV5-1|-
CASSLEGGGADTQYF
TGCGCCAGCAGCTTGGAGGGGGGGGGCGCAGATACGCAGTATTTT
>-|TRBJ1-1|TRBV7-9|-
CASSLELTGNTEAFF
TGTGCCAGCAGCTTGGAATTAACAGGGAACACTGAAGCTTTCTTT
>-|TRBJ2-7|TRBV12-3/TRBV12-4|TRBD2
CASSSPGGFEQYF
TGTGCCAGCAGCTCCCCGGGGGGGTTCGAGCAGTACTTC
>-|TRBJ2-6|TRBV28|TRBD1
CASSLRTGVISGANVLTF
TGTGCCAGCAGTTTACGGACAGGGGTCATCTCTGGGGCCAACGTCCTGACTTTC
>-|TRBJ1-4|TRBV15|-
CATSRDGGTNEKLFF
TGTGCCACCAGCAGAGACGGGGGAACTAATGAAAAACTGTTTTTT
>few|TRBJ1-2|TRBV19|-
CASQKGLLEISGGYTF
TGTGCCAGCCAAAAGGGACTCCTTGAGATCTCTGGCGGCTACACCTTC
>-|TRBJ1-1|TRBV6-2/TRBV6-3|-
CASSDSVAGLMNTEAFF
TGTGCCAGCAGTGACTCGGTCGCGGGCCTTATGAACACTGAAGCTTTCTTT
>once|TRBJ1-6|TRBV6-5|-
CASRGGLDSPLHF
TGTGCCAGCCGGGGGGGCTTGGATTCACCCCTCCACTTT
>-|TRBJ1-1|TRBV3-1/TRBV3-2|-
CASSQVVGGNTEAFF
TGTGCCAGCAGCCAAGTAGTAGGCGGAAACACTGAAGCTTTCTTT
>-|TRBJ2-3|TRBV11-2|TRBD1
CASSLVGYGTGEKDTQYF
TGTGCCAGCAGCTTAGTCGGATACGGGACAGGAGAAAAAGATACGCAGTATTTT
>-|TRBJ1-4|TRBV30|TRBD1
CAWSPQGTYNEKLFF
TGTGCCTGGAGCCCACAGGGGACCTACAATGAAAAACTGTTTTTT
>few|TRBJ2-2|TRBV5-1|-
CASSFAGPGELFF
TGCGCCAGCAGCTTCGCGGGGCCCGGGGAGCTGTTTTTT
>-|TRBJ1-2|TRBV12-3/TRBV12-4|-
CASSLKPGYGYTF
TGTGCCAGCAGTTTAAAGCCGGGCTATGGCTACACCTTC
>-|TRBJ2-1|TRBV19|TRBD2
CASSFGPGLANEQFF
TGTGCCAGTAGTTTCGGACCGGGACTAGCAAATGAGCAGTTCTTC
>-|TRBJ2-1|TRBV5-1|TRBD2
CASSWGSGLNEQFF
TGCGCCAGCAGCTGGGGTAGCGGGTTGAATGAGCAGTTCTTC
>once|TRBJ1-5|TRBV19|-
CASKSWGSGGNQPQHF
TGTGCCAGTAAAAGTTGGGGCTCAGGGGGCAATCAGCCCCAGCATTTT
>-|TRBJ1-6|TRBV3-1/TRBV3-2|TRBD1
CASSQGQGRGSPLHF
TGTGCCAGCAGCCAAGGACAGGGAAGGGGTTCACCCCTCCACTTT
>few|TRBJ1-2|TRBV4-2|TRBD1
CASSLPGQGYGYTF
TGTGCCAGCAGCCTCCCGGGACAGGGCTATGGCTACACCTTC
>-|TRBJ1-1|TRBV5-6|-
CASSLVDSLMNTEAFF
TGTGCCAGCAGCTTGGTCGACAGCCTTATGAACACTGAAGCTTTCTTT
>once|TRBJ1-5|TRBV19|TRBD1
CASRDRGPSNQPQHF
TGTGCCAGTAGGGACAGGGGGCCTAGCAATCAGCCCCAGCATTTT
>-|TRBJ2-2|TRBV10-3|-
CAISGPVEGGEGELFF
TGTGCCATCAGTGGGCCAGTGGAAGGTGGAGAGGGAGAGCTGTTTTTT
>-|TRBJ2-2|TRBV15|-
CATSRQGSTGELFF
TGTGCCACCAGCAGACAGGGAAGCACCGGGGAGCTGTTTTTT
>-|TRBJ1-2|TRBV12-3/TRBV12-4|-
CASSSGQWGYTF
TGTGCCAGCAGTTCTGGACAGTGGGGCTACACCTTC
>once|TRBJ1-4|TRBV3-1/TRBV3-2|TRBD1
CASSYLDRVGLKLFF
TGTGCCAGCAGCTATCTGGACAGGGTCGGATTGAAACTGTTTTTT
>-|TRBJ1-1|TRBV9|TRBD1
CASSAPEGAQNTEAFF
TGTGCCAGCAGCGCTCCGGAGGGGGCACAGAACACTGAAGCTTTCTTT